This TCR beta chain originates from a study of T cells in Graves' hyperthyroidism and ophthalmopathy. Patients aged 18 to 65 had newly diagnosed hyperthyroidism of under 2 months' duration. This clonotype was seen many times. This CDR3 is 11 amino acids long. V dropped 6 bases and J dropped 5 bases, with 6 bases sitting between them. CDR1 is MDHEN, CDR2 SYDVKM, per germline. It was RNA transcripts that yielded the amplified TCR beta CDR3 regions. HTBI primers were employed in a first-round RT-PCR of the TCR CDR3. In TCRdb, the multiplex PCR reads were re-called with MiXCR into one record per CDR3 protein. In the table there are about 560,000 distinct CDR3 sequences, approximately 16% of which are singletons.

Sequencing was done on a sample of blood. This chain joins TRBV28 and TRBJ2-3; no clear D. This sequence was found in a woman aged 18-29 years with Graves' hyperthyroidism. The CDR3 nucleotides read TGTGCCAGCAGCCGCAGAGATACGCAGTATTTT. Translated, it gives CASSRRDTQYF.